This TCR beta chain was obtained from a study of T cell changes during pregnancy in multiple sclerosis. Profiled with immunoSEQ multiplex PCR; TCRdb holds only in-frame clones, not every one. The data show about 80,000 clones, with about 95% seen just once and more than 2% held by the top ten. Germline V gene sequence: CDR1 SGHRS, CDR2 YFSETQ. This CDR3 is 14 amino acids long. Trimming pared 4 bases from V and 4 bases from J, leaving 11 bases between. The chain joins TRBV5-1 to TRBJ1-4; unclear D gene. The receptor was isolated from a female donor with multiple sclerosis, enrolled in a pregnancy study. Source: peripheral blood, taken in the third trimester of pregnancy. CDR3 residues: CASSPGRGNEKLFF. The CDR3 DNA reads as TGCGCCAGCAGCCCCGGACGGGGTAATGAAAAACTGTTTTTT. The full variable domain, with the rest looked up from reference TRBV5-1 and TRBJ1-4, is KAGVTQTPRYLIKTRGQQVTLSCSPISGHRSVSWYQQTPGQGLQFLFEYFSETQRNKGNFPGRFSGRQFSNSRSEMNVSTLELGDSALYLCASSPGRGNEKLFFGSGTQLSVL.